This T cell receptor beta chain was captured by sequencing in a study of Graves' ophthalmopathy and Graves' hyperthyroidism. With respect to this clonotype: The antigen remains undetermined.

RNA transcripts served as template for amplifying TCR beta CDR3 sequences. HTBI primers primed a first-round RT-PCR, and a second-round multiplex PCR followed. MiXCR, applied by TCRdb to the multiplex PCR reads, yields one record per CDR3 protein. The data contain about 410,000 distinct CDR3 sequences, approximately 20% of them singletons. General study points: Blood also harbored most expanded thyroid clonotypes above 0.001 frequency.

The authors used Ficoll-Paque density gradient centrifugation to separate PBMCs. The input was roughly 10 ml of fresh peripheral blood. The source of this sequence is a woman aged 18-29 years with Graves' ophthalmopathy. Sequenced input: peripheral blood.

Here the CDR3 DNA reads TGTGCCAGCACGAGGACTAGCGGGAGGATCCACGAGCAGTACTTC. It encodes CASTRTSGRIHEQYF. V gene TRBV12-3 or TRBV12-4 combines with J gene TRBJ2-7, with 14 bases aligning to TRBD2. The CDR3 sequence is 15 residues long. V gave up 7 bases and J gave up 5 bases; unmatched junction bases: 7.